This T cell receptor beta chain was recorded in a study of neoadjuvant anti-PD-1 for oral cavity cancer. About the study: Patients without progression got a fourth dose around day 43.

Patients had newly diagnosed, untreated stage II-IVA oral cavity squamous cell carcinoma. TCRdb's copy holds only in-frame clones and misses some; the assay was immunoSEQ multiplex PCR. The data contain 15,000 or so clones, 50% to 65% of them seen just once; the ten biggest clones take up about 2.6%. This CDR3 contains 16 residues. Germline assignment: CDR1 GTSNPN and CDR2 SVGIG (reference sequence). After removal of 0 bases from V and 3 bases from J, the junction contained 7 bases not matched to a gene. J is TRBJ2-3 and V is TRBV30; TRBD2 matches 9 bases. The TCR was taken from a person aged 40 to 85 with oral cavity squamous cell carcinoma. Sequencing used PBMCs, obtained before nivolumab (anti-PD-1) treatment. The CDR3 sequence is CAWSVSSGIGTDTQYF. The CDR3 nucleotides read TGTGCCTGGAGTGTATCTAGCGGGATAGGTACAGATACGCAGTATTTT.